What follows are 6 T cell receptor beta chains derived from one specimen sequenced in a study of CD8 T cells in Susac syndrome. RNA in amounts of about 0.5 to 1 ug was reverse transcribed with random hexamers. One entry per CDR3 protein results from TCRdb running MiXCR on the immunoSEQ multiplex PCR reads. The table shows 150,000 to 200,000 distinct CDR3 sequences, with approximately 93% occurring only once. The sequencing sample was made of CD4+ T cells from PBMCs. The receptor set was obtained from a human donor in good health.

This chain links TRBV6-6 with TRBJ2-7, with D possibly being TRBD2 (5 bases). Between the trimmed V and J ends, which lost 0 bases and 5 bases, there was a span of 14 bases. The germline CDR1 and CDR2 sequences are MNHNY and SVGAGI (reference sequence). The length of the CDR3 is 15 residues. The CDR3 sequence is CASSYSTRDGHEQYF. Here the CDR3 DNA reads TGTGCCAGCAGTTACTCGACGAGGGATGGACACGAGCAGTACTTC.

V is TRBV7-9 and J is TRBJ2-3, with 9 bases matching TRBD1. V was pared by 5 bases and J by 3 bases, with 9 bases of the junction left unmatched. CDR3 length equals 16 residues. CDR1 and CDR2 from the germline V gene are SEHNR and FQNEAQ (reference sequence). Here the CDR3 DNA reads TGTGCCAGCAGCCCAGGGACAGGGAAGGCAACAGATACGCAGTATTTT. This translates into CASSPGTGKATDTQYF. Drawing the rest from reference TRBV7-9 and TRBJ2-3, the complete variable domain is DTGVSQNPRHKITKRGQNVTFRCDPISEHNRLYWYRQTLGQGPEFLTYFQNEAQLEKSRLLSDRFSAERPKGSFSTLEIQRTEQGDSAMYLCASSPGTGKATDTQYFGPGTRLTVL.

The V and J genes are TRBV29-1 and TRBJ1-1; D not resolved. The CDR3 contains 15 residues. The germline V gene encodes CDR1 SQVTM and CDR2 ANQGSEA. The ends were cut back, 6 bases at V and 1 base at J, with 18 bases in the middle. For the CDR3, the DNA is TGCAGCGTCCGATTCCGTCAAGCGCCGAACACTGAAGCTTTCTTT. Protein product: CSVRFRQAPNTEAFF.

The chain joins TRBV12-3 or TRBV12-4 to TRBJ2-1; D gene ambiguous. The CDR3 extends over 13 amino acids. V was shortened by 6 bases and J by 6 bases, with 12 bases between the two germline ends. The CDR3 reads CASSLGKFNEQFF. In DNA form, the CDR3 reads TGTGCCAGCAGCCTGGGGAAGTTCAATGAGCAGTTCTTC.

This clonotype was counted once. This chain connects TRBV6-2 or TRBV6-3 to TRBJ1-5, with D unclear. Germline V gives CDR1 MNHEY, CDR2 SVGEGT. Trimming took 8 bases from V and 7 from J, leaving 18 bases between them. The CDR3 extends over 14 amino acids. The DNA of the CDR3 is TGTGCCAGCGCGGGGAGGAGGGAACGACAGCCCCAGCATTTT. This gives the protein CASAGRRERQPQHF.

J is TRBJ1-4 and V is TRBV7-2; D uncertain. Trimming removed 4 bases from V and 5 bases from J, with 14 bases in between. The CDR3 spans 15 residues. From germline, CDR1 is SGHTA and CDR2 FQGNSA. CDR3 DNA: TGTGCCAGCAGCTCATCAGGACGACGGAATGAAAAACTGTTTTTT. It is translated as CASSSSGRRNEKLFF.